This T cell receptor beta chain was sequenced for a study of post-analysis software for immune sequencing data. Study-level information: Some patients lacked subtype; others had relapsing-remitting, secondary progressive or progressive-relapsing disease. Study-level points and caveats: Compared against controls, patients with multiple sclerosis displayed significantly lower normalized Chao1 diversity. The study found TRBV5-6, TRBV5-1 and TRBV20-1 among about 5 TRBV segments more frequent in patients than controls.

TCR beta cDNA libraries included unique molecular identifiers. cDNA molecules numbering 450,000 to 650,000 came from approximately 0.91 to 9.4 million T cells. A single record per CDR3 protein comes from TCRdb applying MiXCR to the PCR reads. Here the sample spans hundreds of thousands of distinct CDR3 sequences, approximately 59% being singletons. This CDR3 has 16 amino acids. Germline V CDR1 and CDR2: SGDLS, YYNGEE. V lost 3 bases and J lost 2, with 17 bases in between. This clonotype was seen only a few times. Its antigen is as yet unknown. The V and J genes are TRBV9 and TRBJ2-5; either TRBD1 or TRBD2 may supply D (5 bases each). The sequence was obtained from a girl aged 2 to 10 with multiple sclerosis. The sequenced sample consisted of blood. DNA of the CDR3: TGTGCCAGCAGCGCCGGTGGGGGTTTGAGTCAAGAGACCCAGTACTTC. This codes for CASSAGGGLSQETQYF.